The rows below give T cell receptor beta chains drawn from one sample of a study of T-cell memory formation after mild COVID-19. TCRdb reprocessed the 5' RACE reads via MiXCR and lists one record per CDR3 protein. The sample has 300,000 to 400,000 distinct CDR3 sequences, approximately 15% seen once. The sequenced sample was PBMCs or a T cell subset sorted from them (not recorded which). The receptors derive from a man aged 18 to 35 who had mild COVID-19 (a few samples of this study predate the infection). Cell type and time point are not known. Both conserved end residues are part of each CDR3. The D gene is left open where the match is weak. Rows give clone size only sometimes, using once, few, many, or a class for an expanded clone.

d_gene: -; abundance: -; j_gene: TRBJ2-3; v_gene: TRBV5-1; CDR3nt: TGCGCCAGCAGCTTGGTCGGCAGATCTACAGATACGCAGTATTTT; CDR3aa: CASSLVGRSTDTQYF
d_gene: TRBD1; abundance: few; j_gene: TRBJ2-1; v_gene: TRBV7-2; CDR3nt: TGTGCCAGCACGGGACAGGGGGGAGACTATGAGCAGTTCTTC; CDR3aa: CASTGQGGDYEQFF
d_gene: -; abundance: -; j_gene: TRBJ2-1; v_gene: TRBV12-3/TRBV12-4; CDR3nt: TGTGCCAGCAGTTTAAGGGCAGGGTCTGCCGAGCAGTTCTTC; CDR3aa: CASSLRAGSAEQFF
d_gene: -; abundance: -; j_gene: TRBJ1-1; v_gene: TRBV28; CDR3nt: TGTGCCAGCAGTTTATTGGTACAGGGGAACACTGAAGCTTTCTTT; CDR3aa: CASSLLVQGNTEAFF
d_gene: TRBD2; abundance: once; j_gene: TRBJ2-3; v_gene: TRBV7-2; CDR3nt: TGTGCCAGCAGCTTCGGGGGGTTTTTCACAGATACGCAGTATTTT; CDR3aa: CASSFGGFFTDTQYF
d_gene: -; abundance: few; j_gene: TRBJ1-2; v_gene: TRBV6-5; CDR3nt: TGTGCCAGCAGTCCCCACAACAGGGAGAACTATGGCTACACCTTC; CDR3aa: CASSPHNRENYGYTF
d_gene: TRBD1; abundance: -; j_gene: TRBJ1-6; v_gene: TRBV7-6; CDR3nt: TGTGCCAGCAGCTTAGCTCACCCGGGACAGGGGAATTCACCCCTCCACTTT; CDR3aa: CASSLAHPGQGNSPLHF
d_gene: -; abundance: few; j_gene: TRBJ1-1; v_gene: TRBV7-8; CDR3nt: TGTGCCAGCAGCTGGACAGCACTGAACACTGAAGCTTTCTTT; CDR3aa: CASSWTALNTEAFF
d_gene: TRBD2; abundance: -; j_gene: TRBJ2-3; v_gene: TRBV2; CDR3nt: TGTGCCAGCAGGGCTAGCGGGGCTGCCACAGATACGCAGTATTTT; CDR3aa: CASRASGAATDTQYF
d_gene: -; abundance: -; j_gene: TRBJ1-2; v_gene: TRBV4-1; CDR3nt: TGCGCCAGCAGCCAGCACCGCATGAGGACCTATGGCTACACCTTC; CDR3aa: CASSQHRMRTYGYTF
d_gene: -; abundance: -; j_gene: TRBJ1-1; v_gene: TRBV7-9; CDR3nt: TGTGCCAGCAGCCCCCCCCAGTCGGGAACTGAAGCTTTCTTT; CDR3aa: CASSPPQSGTEAFF
d_gene: -; abundance: few; j_gene: TRBJ1-1; v_gene: TRBV12-3/TRBV12-4; CDR3nt: TGTGCCAGCAGCCCTGGGGGGTGGAACACTGAAGCTTTCTTT; CDR3aa: CASSPGGWNTEAFF
d_gene: -; abundance: -; j_gene: TRBJ1-2; v_gene: TRBV6-1; CDR3nt: TGTGCCAGCAGCACGGGCACAACGGACTATGGCTACACCTTC; CDR3aa: CASSTGTTDYGYTF
d_gene: TRBD1; abundance: few; j_gene: TRBJ1-1; v_gene: TRBV5-1; CDR3nt: TGCGCCAGCAGCGGGGGACAGGGGGCGCGGTGGACTGAAGCTTTCTTT; CDR3aa: CASSGGQGARWTEAFF
d_gene: TRBD1; abundance: few; j_gene: TRBJ2-3; v_gene: TRBV24-1; CDR3nt: TGTGCCACCAGTGAGGAGACCGGGACAGGGTCAGATACGCAGTATTTT; CDR3aa: CATSEETGTGSDTQYF
d_gene: TRBD1; abundance: many; j_gene: TRBJ2-1; v_gene: TRBV5-5; CDR3nt: TGTGCCAGCAGCTGGTTTACAGGGGACAATGAGCAGTTCTTC; CDR3aa: CASSWFTGDNEQFF
d_gene: -; abundance: many; j_gene: TRBJ2-7; v_gene: TRBV5-5; CDR3nt: TGTGCCAGCAGCTTGGACCCGACTAGTAACGAGCAGTACTTC; CDR3aa: CASSLDPTSNEQYF
d_gene: -; abundance: few; j_gene: TRBJ2-7; v_gene: TRBV7-8; CDR3nt: TGTGCCAGCAGCTTAGGGACAGTTGATTTTCAGTACGAGCAGTACTTC; CDR3aa: CASSLGTVDFQYEQYF
d_gene: TRBD2; abundance: -; j_gene: TRBJ2-5; v_gene: TRBV3-1; CDR3nt: TGTGCCAGCAGCCTTGGAGCGGGGCAAGAGACCCAGTACTTC; CDR3aa: CASSLGAGQETQYF
d_gene: -; abundance: -; j_gene: TRBJ1-2; v_gene: TRBV27; CDR3nt: TGTGCCAGCAGTTTAGGTTTCGGGGGGAGACGATATGGCTACACCTTC; CDR3aa: CASSLGFGGRRYGYTF
d_gene: -; abundance: few; j_gene: TRBJ2-1; v_gene: TRBV7-2; CDR3nt: TGTGCCAGCAGCTCCCCCCTCTACAATGAGCAGTTCTTC; CDR3aa: CASSSPLYNEQFF
d_gene: -; abundance: many; j_gene: TRBJ2-3; v_gene: TRBV15; CDR3nt: TGTGCCACCAGCAGAGATATCAGCACAGATACGCAGTATTTT; CDR3aa: CATSRDISTDTQYF
d_gene: TRBD2; abundance: few; j_gene: TRBJ2-2; v_gene: TRBV2; CDR3nt: TGTGCCAGCTGGACTAGCGGGGGTTACTTTAACACCGGGGAGCTGTTTTTT; CDR3aa: CASWTSGGYFNTGELFF
d_gene: TRBD2; abundance: -; j_gene: TRBJ2-1; v_gene: TRBV4-3; CDR3nt: TGCGCCAGCAGCCAAGATCTAGGTAGCGGGGGGGGTAATGAGCAGTTCTTC; CDR3aa: CASSQDLGSGGGNEQFF
d_gene: -; abundance: few; j_gene: TRBJ1-5; v_gene: TRBV7-9; CDR3nt: TGTGCCAGCAGCCCCCTGGCTGGTCAGCCCCAGCATTTT; CDR3aa: CASSPLAGQPQHF
d_gene: -; abundance: -; j_gene: TRBJ2-5; v_gene: TRBV12-3/TRBV12-4; CDR3nt: TGTGCCAGCAGTTCGCAAACTAGAGAGGAGACCCAGTACTTC; CDR3aa: CASSSQTREETQYF
d_gene: -; abundance: -; j_gene: TRBJ2-1; v_gene: TRBV27; CDR3nt: TGTGCCAGCAGTTCGGGGGTCAGCTACAATGAGCAGTTCTTC; CDR3aa: CASSSGVSYNEQFF
d_gene: TRBD1; abundance: few; j_gene: TRBJ1-5; v_gene: TRBV4-1; CDR3nt: TGCGCCAGCAGCCAGTGGACAGGGGGCTTGAATCAGCCCCAGCATTTT; CDR3aa: CASSQWTGGLNQPQHF
d_gene: -; abundance: many; j_gene: TRBJ2-7; v_gene: TRBV20-1; CDR3nt: TGCAGTGCTAGAGAAGGACCCTCCTACGAGCAGTACTTC; CDR3aa: CSAREGPSYEQYF
d_gene: -; abundance: -; j_gene: TRBJ2-2; v_gene: TRBV3-1; CDR3nt: TGTGCCAGCAGCCTAGGAACTAGATCCACCGGGGAGCTGTTTTTT; CDR3aa: CASSLGTRSTGELFF